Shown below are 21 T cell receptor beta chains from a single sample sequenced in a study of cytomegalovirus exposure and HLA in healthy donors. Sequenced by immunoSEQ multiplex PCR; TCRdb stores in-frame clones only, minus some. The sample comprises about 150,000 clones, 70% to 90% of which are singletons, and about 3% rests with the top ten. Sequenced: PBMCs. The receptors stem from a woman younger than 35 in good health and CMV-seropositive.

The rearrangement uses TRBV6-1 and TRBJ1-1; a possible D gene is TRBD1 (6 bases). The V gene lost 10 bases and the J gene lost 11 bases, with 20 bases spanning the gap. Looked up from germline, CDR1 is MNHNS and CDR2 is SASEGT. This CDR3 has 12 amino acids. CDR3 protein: CATNTQGSRAFF. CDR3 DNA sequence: TGTGCCACAAACACTCAGGGGTCGCGCGCTTTCTTT.

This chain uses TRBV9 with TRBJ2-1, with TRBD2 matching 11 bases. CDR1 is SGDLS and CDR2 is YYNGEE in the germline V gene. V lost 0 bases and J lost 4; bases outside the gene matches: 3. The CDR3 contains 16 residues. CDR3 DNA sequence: TGTGCCAGCAGCGTAGTTAGACTAGCGGGGTACAATGAGCAGTTCTTC. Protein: CASSVVRLAGYNEQFF.

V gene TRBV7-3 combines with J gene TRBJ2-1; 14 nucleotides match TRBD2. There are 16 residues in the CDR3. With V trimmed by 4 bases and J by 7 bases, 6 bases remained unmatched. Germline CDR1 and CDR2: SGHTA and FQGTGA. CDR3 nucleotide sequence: TGTGCCAGCAGCTCCTTGACTAGCGGGAGGGCGAATGAGCAGTTCTTC. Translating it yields CASSSLTSGRANEQFF.

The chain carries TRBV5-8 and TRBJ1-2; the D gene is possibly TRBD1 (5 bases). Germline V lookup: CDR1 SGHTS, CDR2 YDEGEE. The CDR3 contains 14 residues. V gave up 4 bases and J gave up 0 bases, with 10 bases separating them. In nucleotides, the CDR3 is TGTGCCAGCAGCCTAGACAGAACTAACTATGGCTACACCTTC. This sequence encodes CASSLDRTNYGYTF.

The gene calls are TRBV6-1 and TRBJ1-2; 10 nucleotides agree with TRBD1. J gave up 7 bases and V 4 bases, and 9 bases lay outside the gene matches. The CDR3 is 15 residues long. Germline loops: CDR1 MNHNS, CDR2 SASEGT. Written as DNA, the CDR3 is TGTGCCAGCAGTGCTTCCGGGACAGGGGAGGGTGGCTACACCTTC. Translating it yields CASSASGTGEGGYTF.

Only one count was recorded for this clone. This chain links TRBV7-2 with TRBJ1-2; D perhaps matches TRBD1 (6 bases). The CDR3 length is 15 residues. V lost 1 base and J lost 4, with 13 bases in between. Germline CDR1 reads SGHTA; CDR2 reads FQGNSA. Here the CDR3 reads CASSLVAGDSYGYTF. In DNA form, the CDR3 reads TGTGCCAGCAGCTTAGTGGCAGGGGATAGCTATGGCTACACCTTC.

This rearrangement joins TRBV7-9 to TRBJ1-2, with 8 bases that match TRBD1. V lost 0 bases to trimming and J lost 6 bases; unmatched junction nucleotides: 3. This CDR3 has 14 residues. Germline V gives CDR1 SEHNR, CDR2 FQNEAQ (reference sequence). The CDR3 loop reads CASSLAQGVDGYTF. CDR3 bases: TGTGCCAGCAGCTTAGCACAGGGGGTAGATGGCTACACCTTC. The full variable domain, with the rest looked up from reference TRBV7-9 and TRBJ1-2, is DTGVSQNPRHKITKRGQNVTFRCDPISEHNRLYWYRQTLGQGPEFLTYFQNEAQLEKSRLLSDRFSAERPKGSFSTLEIQRTEQGDSAMYLCASSLAQGVDGYTFGSGTRLTVV.

CDR3 DNA sequence: TGTGCCAGCCAGGGTGACGTAGCGGGATTGGGCGAGCAGTACTTC. Encoded protein: CASQGDVAGLGEQYF. V gene TRBV2 combines with J gene TRBJ2-7; 8 bases agree with TRBD2. The CDR3 has 15 amino acids. Germline CDR1 SNHLY, CDR2 FYNNEI. V shed 8 bases and J 6 bases; nucleotides not matched to a gene: 15.

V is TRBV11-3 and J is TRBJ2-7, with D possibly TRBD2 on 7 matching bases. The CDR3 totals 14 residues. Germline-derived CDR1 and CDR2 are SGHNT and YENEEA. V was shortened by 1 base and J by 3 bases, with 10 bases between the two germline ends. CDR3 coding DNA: TGTGCCAGCAGCTTAGTGGGGGGGCTCTACGAGCAGTACTTC. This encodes CASSLVGGLYEQYF.

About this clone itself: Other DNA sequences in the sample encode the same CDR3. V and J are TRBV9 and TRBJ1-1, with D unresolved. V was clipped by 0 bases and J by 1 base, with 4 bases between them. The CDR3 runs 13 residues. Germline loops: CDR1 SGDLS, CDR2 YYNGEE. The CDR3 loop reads CASSVAGNTEAFF. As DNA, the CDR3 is TGTGCCAGCAGCGTAGCGGGGAACACTGAAGCTTTCTTT.

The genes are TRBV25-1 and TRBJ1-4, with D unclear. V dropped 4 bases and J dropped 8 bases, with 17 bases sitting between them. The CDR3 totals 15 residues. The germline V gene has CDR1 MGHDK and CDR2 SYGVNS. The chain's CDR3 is CASSVNREGGEKLFF. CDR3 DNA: TGTGCCAGCAGTGTCAATAGGGAGGGCGGGGAAAAACTGTTTTTT.

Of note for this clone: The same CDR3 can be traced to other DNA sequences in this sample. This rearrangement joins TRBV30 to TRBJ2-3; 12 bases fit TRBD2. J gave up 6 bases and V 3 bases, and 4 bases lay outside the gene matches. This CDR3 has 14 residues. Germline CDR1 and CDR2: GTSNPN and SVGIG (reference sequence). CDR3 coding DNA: TGTGCCTGGAGCCTCGGACTAGCGGGGGATACGCAGTATTTT. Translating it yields CAWSLGLAGDTQYF. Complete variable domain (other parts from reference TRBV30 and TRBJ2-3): SQTIHQWPATLVQPVGSPLSLECTVEGTSNPNLYWYRQAAGRGLQLLFYSVGIGQISSEVPQNLSASRPQDRQFILSSKKLLLSDSGFYLCAWSLGLAGDTQYFGPGTRLTVL.

Here the CDR3 DNA reads TGTGCCACCGGTGTTGTGGCGGGAGGAGGCCACGAGCAGTACTTC. Translating gives CATGVVAGGGHEQYF. The gene calls are TRBV15 and TRBJ2-7; 8 positions agree with TRBD2. The CDR3 has 15 amino acids. The germline V gene has CDR1 LNHNV and CDR2 YYDKDF (reference sequence). Trimming removed 8 bases from V and 5 bases from J; junction bases left unmatched: 14.

CDR3 in DNA: TGTGCCATCAGTCCGGGACAGGGATCAACCGGGGAGCTGTTTTTT. As protein: CAISPGQGSTGELFF. The chain is built from TRBV10-3 and TRBJ2-2; 9 bases fit TRBD1. This CDR3 has 15 residues. V dropped 5 bases and J dropped 5; count of bases not matched to a gene: 6. Germline CDR1 is ENHRY and CDR2 is SYGVKD.

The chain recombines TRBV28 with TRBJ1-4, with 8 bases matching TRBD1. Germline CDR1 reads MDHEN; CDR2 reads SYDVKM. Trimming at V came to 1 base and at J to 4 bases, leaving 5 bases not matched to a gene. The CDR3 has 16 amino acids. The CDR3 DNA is TGTGCCAGCAGTTTATTGGGACAGGACCTTAATGAAAAACTGTTTTTT. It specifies CASSLLGQDLNEKLFF.

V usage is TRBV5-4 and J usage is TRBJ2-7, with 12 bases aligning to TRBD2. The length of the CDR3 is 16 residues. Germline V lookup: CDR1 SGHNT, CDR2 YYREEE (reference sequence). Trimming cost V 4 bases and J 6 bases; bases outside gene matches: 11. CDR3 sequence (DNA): TGTGCCAGCAGCCTTAGACGACTAGCGGGAGTGTCCGAGCAGTACTTC. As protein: CASSLRRLAGVSEQYF.

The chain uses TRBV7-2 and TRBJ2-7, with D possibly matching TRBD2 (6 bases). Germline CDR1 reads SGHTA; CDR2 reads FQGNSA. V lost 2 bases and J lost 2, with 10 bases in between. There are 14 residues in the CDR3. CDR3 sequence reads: CASSLSGVAYEQYF. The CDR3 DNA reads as TGTGCCAGCAGCTTATCGGGGGTGGCCTACGAGCAGTACTTC.

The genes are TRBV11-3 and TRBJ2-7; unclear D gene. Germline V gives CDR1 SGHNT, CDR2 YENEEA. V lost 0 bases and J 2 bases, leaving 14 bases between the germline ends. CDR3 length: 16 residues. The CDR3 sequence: CASSLEFSTQTYEQYF. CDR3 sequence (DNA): TGTGCCAGCAGCTTAGAATTCAGTACCCAAACCTACGAGCAGTACTTC.

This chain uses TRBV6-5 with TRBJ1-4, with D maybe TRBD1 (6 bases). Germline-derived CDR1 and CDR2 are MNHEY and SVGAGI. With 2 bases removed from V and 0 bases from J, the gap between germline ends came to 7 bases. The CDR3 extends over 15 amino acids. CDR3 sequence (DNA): TGTGCCAGCAGTTACGAGGGGGCAACTAATGAAAAACTGTTTTTT. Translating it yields CASSYEGATNEKLFF.

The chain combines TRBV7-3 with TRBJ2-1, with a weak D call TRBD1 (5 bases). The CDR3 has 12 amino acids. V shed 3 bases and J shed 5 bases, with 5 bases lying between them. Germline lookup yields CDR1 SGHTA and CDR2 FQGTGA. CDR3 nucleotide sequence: TGTGCCAGCAGCTTGGACAACAATGAGCAGTTCTTC. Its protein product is CASSLDNNEQFF.

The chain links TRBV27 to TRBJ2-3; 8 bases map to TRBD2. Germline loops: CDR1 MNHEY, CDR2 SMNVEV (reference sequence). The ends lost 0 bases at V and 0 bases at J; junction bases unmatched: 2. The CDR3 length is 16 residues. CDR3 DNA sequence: TGTGCCAGCAGTTTATCCCGACTAGCGAGCACAGATACGCAGTATTTT. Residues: CASSLSRLASTDTQYF.